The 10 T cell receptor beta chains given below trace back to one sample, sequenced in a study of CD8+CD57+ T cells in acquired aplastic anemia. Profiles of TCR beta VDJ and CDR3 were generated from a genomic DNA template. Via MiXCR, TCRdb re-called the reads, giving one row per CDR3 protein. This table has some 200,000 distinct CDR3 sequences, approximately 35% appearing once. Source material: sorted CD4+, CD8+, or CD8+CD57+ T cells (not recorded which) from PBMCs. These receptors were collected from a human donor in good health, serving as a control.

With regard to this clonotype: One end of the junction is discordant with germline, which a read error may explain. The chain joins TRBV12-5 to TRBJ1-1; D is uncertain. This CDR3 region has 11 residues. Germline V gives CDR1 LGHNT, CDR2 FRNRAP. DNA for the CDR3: TGTGCTAGTGGTTTGGAGATGCAGGTTGGTTTT. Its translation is CASGLEMQVGF.

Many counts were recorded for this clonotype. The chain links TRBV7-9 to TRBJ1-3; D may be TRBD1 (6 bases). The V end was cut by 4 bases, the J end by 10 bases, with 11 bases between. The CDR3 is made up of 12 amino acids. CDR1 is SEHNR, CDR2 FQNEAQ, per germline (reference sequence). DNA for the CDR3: TGTGCCAGCAGCTGGGGGCGGACGACCATATATTTT. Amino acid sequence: CASSWGRTTIYF.

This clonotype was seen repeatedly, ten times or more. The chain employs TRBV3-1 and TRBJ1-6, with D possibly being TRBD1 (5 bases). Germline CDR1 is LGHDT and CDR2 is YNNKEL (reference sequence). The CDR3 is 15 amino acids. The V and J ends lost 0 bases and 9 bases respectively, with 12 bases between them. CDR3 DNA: TGTGCCAGCAGCCAAGAGGACGTCGGGGCTTCACCCCTCCACTTT. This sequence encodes CASSQEDVGASPLHF.

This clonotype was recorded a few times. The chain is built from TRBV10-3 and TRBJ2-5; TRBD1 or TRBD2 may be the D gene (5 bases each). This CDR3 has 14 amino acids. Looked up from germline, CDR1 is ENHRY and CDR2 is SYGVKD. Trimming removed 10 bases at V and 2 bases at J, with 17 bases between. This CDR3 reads CASTSLGRQETQYF. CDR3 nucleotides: TGTGCCAGCACTTCCCTGGGACGACAAGAGACCCAGTACTTC.

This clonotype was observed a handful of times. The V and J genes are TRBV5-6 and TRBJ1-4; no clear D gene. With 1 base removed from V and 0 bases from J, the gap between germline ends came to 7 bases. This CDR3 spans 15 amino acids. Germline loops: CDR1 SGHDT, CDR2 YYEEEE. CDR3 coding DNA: TGTGCCAGCAGCTTGTTCCGGGCAACTAATGAAAAACTGTTTTTT. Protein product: CASSLFRATNEKLFF.

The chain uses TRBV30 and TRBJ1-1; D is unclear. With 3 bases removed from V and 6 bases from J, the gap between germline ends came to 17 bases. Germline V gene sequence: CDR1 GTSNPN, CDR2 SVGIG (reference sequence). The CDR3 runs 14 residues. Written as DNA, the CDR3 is TGTGCCTGGAGGGGCCCTGGCAGTCAGCCTGAAGCTTTCTTT. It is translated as CAWRGPGSQPEAFF.

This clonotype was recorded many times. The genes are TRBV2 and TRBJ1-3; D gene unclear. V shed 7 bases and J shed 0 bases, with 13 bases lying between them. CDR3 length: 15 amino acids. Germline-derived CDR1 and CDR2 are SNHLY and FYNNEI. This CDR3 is CASNIGINSGNTIYF. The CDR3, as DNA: TGTGCCAGCAATATAGGGATAAACTCTGGAAACACCATATATTTT.

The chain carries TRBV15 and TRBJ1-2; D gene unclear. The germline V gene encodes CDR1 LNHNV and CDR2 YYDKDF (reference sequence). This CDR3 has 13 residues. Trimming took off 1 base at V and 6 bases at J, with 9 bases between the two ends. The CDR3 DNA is TGTGCCACCAGCAGAGTCTTTGGGGATGGCTACACCTTC. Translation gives CATSRVFGDGYTF.

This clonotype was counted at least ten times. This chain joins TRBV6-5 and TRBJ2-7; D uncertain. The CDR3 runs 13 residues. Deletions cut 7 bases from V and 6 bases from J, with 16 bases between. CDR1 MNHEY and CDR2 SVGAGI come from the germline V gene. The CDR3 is CASTWGPGSEQYF. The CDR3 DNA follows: TGTGCCAGCACTTGGGGTCCTGGGTCCGAGCAGTACTTC.

The CDR3 here is CASSLGLTVQETQYF. The CDR3 coding sequence is TGTGCCAGCAGCTTGGGACTAACGGTTCAAGAGACCCAGTACTTC. The chain couples TRBV5-8 to TRBJ2-5, with a weak D call TRBD2 (5 bases). The ends were cut back, 0 bases at V and 2 bases at J, with 11 bases in the middle. The CDR3 extends over 15 amino acids. The V gene's germline CDR1 is SGHTS and CDR2 YDEGEE.